These T cell receptor beta chains were read from a single sample in a study of CD8 T cells in ankylosing spondylitis. Each CDR3 protein is one row after TCRdb ran MiXCR on the 5' RACE reads. The sample holds about 24,000 distinct CDR3 sequences; 10% to 15% are singletons and the top ten take 30% to 35%. Sequenced input: blood. The receptors were gathered from a male donor with ankylosing spondylitis or in good health (not recorded which). Both conserved end residues are part of each CDR3. A D gene is named only where the DNA matches it firmly. Size is stated for part of the rows, as once, few or many counts, or as a class when the clone is expanded.

v_call	j_call	d_call	clone_size	cdr3_aa	cdr3_nt
TRBV7-2	TRBJ1-4	.	once	CASSRGGTNEKLFF	TGTGCCAGCAGCCGGGGTGGAACTAATGAAAAACTGTTTTTT
TRBV4-2	TRBJ2-3	TRBD1	few	CASSLQGQSTDTQYF	TGTGCCAGCAGCCTGCAGGGACAGTCCACAGATACGCAGTATTTT
TRBV20-1	TRBJ2-7	.	few	CSASDASYEQYF	TGCAGTGCTAGTGACGCTTCCTACGAGCAGTACTTC
TRBV4-3	TRBJ2-1	.	many	CASSQDKGRRSMNEQFF	TGCGCCAGCAGCCAAGATAAGGGGAGACGGTCCATGAATGAGCAGTTCTTC
TRBV6-2/TRBV6-3	TRBJ2-7	TRBD2	.	CASRGTSVTYEQYF	TGTGCCAGCAGGGGGACTAGCGTAACCTACGAGCAGTACTTC
TRBV20-1	TRBJ2-1	TRBD1	many	CSARTGDFNEQFF	TGCAGTGCGAGGACAGGGGATTTCAATGAGCAGTTCTTC
TRBV11-2	TRBJ2-1	TRBD2	.	CASSPTTSGNNEQFF	TGTGCCAGCAGCCCCACGACTAGCGGGAACAATGAGCAGTTCTTC
TRBV19	TRBJ2-2	.	few	CASSMKGELFF	TGTGCCAGTAGTATGAAAGGGGAGCTGTTTTTT
TRBV5-1	TRBJ1-1	.	many	CASSPTGATGEAFF	TGCGCCAGCAGCCCGACTGGGGCTACGGGGGAAGCTTTCTTT
TRBV7-3	TRBJ2-3	.	.	CASSLNKEYTQYF	TGTGCCAGCAGCTTAAATAAGGAATATACGCAGTATTTT
TRBV29-1	TRBJ2-5	TRBD2	.	CSVYKAGASETQYF	TGCAGCGTCTATAAAGCGGGGGCATCGGAGACCCAGTACTTC
TRBV4-3	TRBJ2-3	TRBD2	.	CASSLESSGRTDTQYF	TGCGCCAGCAGCCTCGAGTCTAGCGGACGCACAGATACGCAGTATTTT
TRBV20-1	TRBJ2-1	TRBD1	many	CSARVGQVRFF	TGCAGTGCTAGAGTAGGACAGGTGCGGTTCTTC
TRBV7-2	TRBJ2-1	TRBD1	few	CASSLVNRGGLEQFF	TGTGCCAGCAGCTTAGTGAACAGGGGCGGACTTGAGCAGTTCTTC
TRBV7-3	TRBJ2-2	.	.	CASSLLLGQGPTGELFF	TGTGCCAGCAGCTTACTCCTCGGGCAGGGTCCCACCGGGGAGCTGTTTTTT
TRBV5-1	TRBJ1-5	TRBD1	few	CASSFQPQGADQPQHF	TGCGCCAGCAGCTTTCAACCGCAGGGGGCTGATCAGCCCCAGCATTTT
TRBV12-3/TRBV12-4	TRBJ2-2	.	many	CASSSNRVGELFF	TGTGCCAGCAGTTCCAACCGGGTCGGGGAGCTGTTTTTT
TRBV6-1	TRBJ2-1	.	.	CASRGALGNEQFF	TGTGCCAGCAGAGGGGCCCTAGGGAATGAGCAGTTCTTC
TRBV5-1	TRBJ2-3	TRBD2	many	CASSGGTSDTDTQYF	TGCGCCAGCAGCGGCGGGACTAGCGACACAGATACGCAGTATTTT
TRBV20-1	TRBJ2-7	.	.	CSARVRGSYEQYF	TGCAGTGCTAGAGTTCGAGGATCCTACGAGCAGTACTTC